The T cell receptor beta chain under discussion was sequenced for a study of metastatic and nonmetastatic thyroid tumors. At the level of the study: Malignant thyroid and benign thyroid patients provided blood and tumor or nodule tissue whose repertoires were compared.

Authors' processing steps: Across clinicopathological groups, CDR3 differences served as the basis for building a distant-metastasis classifier for papillary thyroid cancer. Through MiXCR, TCRdb re-clonotyped the PCR reads. The V and J calls come from TCRdb's annotation, not from the publication. The repertoire holds under 25,000 clones, 10% to 15% seen once, with approximately 17% in the top ten. Nobody among the patients had been given any treatment before thyroid surgery. This clone showed up many times. The CDR3 spans 14 residues. Trimming took off 5 bases at V and 8 bases at J, with 18 bases between the two ends. The germline V gene has CDR1 SGHAT and CDR2 FQNNGV.

The sequencing sample was made of blood. V gene TRBV11-2 combines with J gene TRBJ1-2; TRBD1 might be the D (6 bases). The receptor was isolated from a female donor with papillary thyroid cancer or a benign thyroid nodule (not recorded which). Some clones in this sample may be carry-over from other donors' samples. The CDR3 DNA reads as TGTGCCAGCAGCCCCACTAGAGGGGGGTACGGCTACACCTTC. Translation: CASSPTRGGYGYTF.